The 7 T cell receptor beta chains below all came from one sample that was sequenced in a study of T-cell reconstitution after alpha-beta-depleted transplantation in children. Preparing the TCRbeta library involved the use of unique molecular identifiers. One entry per CDR3 protein, called by TCRdb with MiXCR from the PCR reads. The repertoire holds some 490,000 distinct CDR3 sequences, with approximately 13% as singletons. Source: PBMCs from the stem cell graft donor, taken from the stem cell graft. The receptors originated from a human donor who donated a stem cell graft to a child with combined immunodeficiency.

The J gene is TRBJ2-1, the V gene TRBV20-1; 9 nucleotides agree with TRBD2. Germline loops: CDR1 DFQATT, CDR2 SNEGSKA (reference sequence). The CDR3 runs to 16 residues. The V segment lost 0 bases and the J segment 2 bases; nucleotides outside the gene matches: 5. The CDR3 sequence is CSARERGGAPYNEQFF. In DNA, the CDR3 is TGCAGTGCTAGAGAACGCGGGGGGGCCCCCTACAATGAGCAGTTCTTC.

This clonotype came up a few times. The chain combines TRBV6-1 with TRBJ2-1, with 9 bases that match TRBD2. The CDR3 is 16 amino acids. With V trimmed by 6 bases and J by 6 bases, 12 bases remained unmatched. Germline V gene data show CDR1 as MNHNS and CDR2 as SASEGT. In DNA, the CDR3 is TGTGCCAGCAGACGGGGCGAACTAGCGGGCCTCAATGAGCAGTTCTTC. It translates to CASRRGELAGLNEQFF.

This rearrangement joins TRBV25-1 to TRBJ2-5; D ambiguous. Germline CDR1 MGHDK, CDR2 SYGVNS. This CDR3 contains 14 residues. With 1 base removed from V and 0 bases from J, the gap between germline ends came to 6 bases. The CDR3 reads CASSEFNNQETQYF. The CDR3 DNA reads as TGTGCCAGCAGTGAATTTAACAACCAAGAGACCCAGTACTTC.

The chain is built from TRBV12-3 or TRBV12-4 and TRBJ2-1; D is possibly TRBD2 (7 bases). The germline V and J ends were trimmed by 4 bases and 0 bases, with 13 bases remaining between them. This CDR3 comprises 16 residues. CDR3 sequence: CASSSSAGHSYNEQFF. The CDR3 DNA is TGTGCCAGCAGTTCCTCAGCGGGACACTCCTACAATGAGCAGTTCTTC.

This clonotype was found many times. This chain connects TRBV12-3 or TRBV12-4 to TRBJ2-5; 7 nucleotides match TRBD1. The CDR3 consists of 13 residues. V gave up 6 bases and J gave up 9 bases; unmatched junction bases: 10. DNA of the CDR3: TGTGCCAGCAGCTTCGGACAGGTTGGAGCCCAGTACTTC. It yields the protein CASSFGQVGAQYF.

In this sample, this clonotype turned up many times. V and J are TRBV12-3 or TRBV12-4 and TRBJ2-7, with D possibly being TRBD1 (6 bases). Trimming took 2 bases from V and 7 from J, leaving 12 bases between them. The CDR3 runs to 13 residues. The CDR3 bases are TGTGCCAGCAGTTTATTTTCAGGGGCGGAGCAGTACTTC. Its translation: CASSLFSGAEQYF.

This clonotype turned up a few times. The DNA of the CDR3 is TGTGCCAGCAGTTTTGCGGACCAACAAGAGACCCAGTACTTC. The encoded protein is CASSFADQQETQYF. The V gene is TRBV12-3 or TRBV12-4, the J gene TRBJ2-5; D remains unclear. The CDR3 runs 14 residues. With 3 bases removed from V and 2 bases from J, the gap between germline ends came to 10 bases.